A selection of T cell receptor beta chains follows, all from one sample in a study of T cell repertoires in cytomegalovirus infection. TCRdb ran MiXCR on the reads and lists one entry per CDR3 protein. The sample consists of approximately 500,000 distinct CDR3 sequences, 15% to 20% of them appearing once. Source material: CD8+ T cells from PBMCs. Every receptor here comes from a human donor in good health (CMV status not recorded). Some clones in this sample may be carry-over from other donors' samples. Each CDR3 is given without its conserved first and last residue. Fields, in order: J gene, V gene, CDR3 protein.

TRBJ2-1,TRBV10-3,AISPGTGNNEQF
TRBJ1-4,TRBV5-6,ASSFAPGEGDEKLF
TRBJ2-3,TRBV5-5,ASSLGLAGGQPLGTDTQY
TRBJ2-1,TRBV6-2/TRBV6-3,ATRKLLNRGHEQF
TRBJ2-4,TRBV10-2,ASSEGSLAKNIQY
TRBJ2-1,TRBV6-5,ASSSTGTVFYNEQF
TRBJ1-2,TRBV6-1,ASRTDRPANYGYT
TRBJ2-7,TRBV7-9,ASSILASYEQY
TRBJ2-7,TRBV30,AWSVPATRSDEQY
TRBJ2-1,TRBV30,AWARDSYNEQF
TRBJ2-2,TRBV24-1,ATKRGMGGELF
TRBJ1-3,TRBV7-2,ASSLTGTSGNTIY
TRBJ2-7,TRBV12-3/TRBV12-4,ASSDPNSYEQY
TRBJ1-2,TRBV7-9,ASSFQGTHLYGYT
TRBJ1-1,TRBV27,ASVSRGGNTEAF
TRBJ1-2,TRBV19,ASRPLWDLRRGYGYT
TRBJ2-1,TRBV29-1,SARGAFNNEQF
TRBJ2-5,TRBV11-2,ASSANKAPETQY
TRBJ2-4,TRBV2,ASSEGSGRDLAKNIQY
TRBJ2-7,TRBV7-9,ASSPRAEVYEQY
TRBJ2-1,TRBV5-3,ASSLRGGSGNEQF
TRBJ2-4,TRBV15,ATSSRSGIQY
TRBJ2-1,TRBV27,ASRSGRVHNEQF
TRBJ2-1,TRBV6-2/TRBV6-3,ASSYSRYPYNEQF
TRBJ1-6,TRBV5-1,ASSLSPSDRVFSPLH
TRBJ1-2,TRBV4-2,ASSQGVGTALGDGYT
TRBJ2-7,TRBV27,ASSSGTGIYEQY
TRBJ1-5,TRBV19,ASSAGQFNQPQH
TRBJ2-7,TRBV12-3/TRBV12-4,ASSLRQANYEQY
TRBJ1-1,TRBV3-1,ASSQETGLSTEAF
TRBJ1-1,TRBV6-1,ASSDPFFEAF
TRBJ2-7,TRBV7-9,ASSLQGLLSYEQY
TRBJ2-1,TRBV4-1,ASSPRGGTYNEQF
TRBJ2-1,TRBV4-2,ASSQDGAGVLGNNEQF
TRBJ1-5,TRBV3-1,ASSQARWQPQH
TRBJ1-1,TRBV6-4,ASPGTANTEAF
TRBJ2-3,TRBV5-1,ASSSGQGSWDTQY
TRBJ2-7,TRBV20-1,SARDPVGLAPFSYEQY
TRBJ2-7,TRBV19,ASSITRSYEQY
TRBJ1-3,TRBV28,ASSILRTSSGNTIY
TRBJ1-2,TRBV6-6,ASLNGQGDYGYT
TRBJ2-7,TRBV25-1,ASSEFPGQGPYEQY
TRBJ2-2,TRBV11-3,ASSLEANNGELF
TRBJ1-1,TRBV27,ASSLLGSNTEAF
TRBJ1-2,TRBV28,ASSLQAARGYT
TRBJ2-7,TRBV15,ATSREGPRDAKYEQY
TRBJ2-2,TRBV6-5,ASRPRNSGGLGELF
TRBJ2-7,TRBV7-6,ASSPGTGDYLSYEQY
TRBJ1-1,TRBV7-9,ASSFTGDRGGTEAF
TRBJ2-7,TRBV20-1,SARSGGEQY
TRBJ2-2,TRBV6-5,ASSRRLAGGRGELF
TRBJ2-1,TRBV18,ASSPGPRGNEQF